One and the same sample provided the 2 T cell receptor beta chains below, sequenced in a study of T cell responses to AZD1222 COVID-19 vaccine. Assay: immunoSEQ multiplex PCR; the TCRdb copy retains only in-frame clones and omits some. Of about 180,000 clones listed, just over 85% are singletons. The sequencing here drew on peripheral blood, taken 28 days after the second AZD1222 dose. Source of these receptors: an adult who received the AZD1222 COVID-19 vaccine.

This clone was seen a handful of times. The chain is built from TRBV5-1 and TRBJ2-7; perhaps TRBD2 as D (5 bases). The V end was cut by 4 bases, the J end by 6 bases, with 20 bases between. Germline V gives CDR1 SGHRS, CDR2 YFSETQ. The CDR3 is 15 amino acids. The CDR3 region has the DNA TGCGCCAGCAGCCAGCGCGGGCGTGGAGAGGGCGAGCAGTACTTC. Translation: CASSQRGRGEGEQYF.

This clone came up once. This chain joins TRBV3-1 (or the pseudogene TRBV3-2) and TRBJ1-4; the D gene is possibly TRBD1 (6 bases). Deletions cut 6 bases from V and 2 bases from J, with 10 bases between. Per the germline V gene, CDR1 is LGHDT and CDR2 is YNNKEL (reference sequence). CDR3 length: 14 amino acids. CDR3 nucleotides: TGTGCCAGCAGACGGACAGTCACTAATGAAAAACTGTTTTTT. Its protein product is CASRRTVTNEKLFF.